This T cell receptor beta chain originates from a study of T cell responses to AZD1222 COVID-19 vaccine. The length of the CDR3 is 18 residues. Germline CDR1 reads MNHEY; CDR2 reads SVGEGT. J was trimmed by 7 bases and V by 6 bases; bases with no gene match: 17. Assay used: immunoSEQ multiplex PCR; TCRdb lists only in-frame clones, some missing. The sample consists of some 90,000 clones, just over 85% of them appearing once. On this clone itself: What it binds is not known.

The study's findings and limits: In a largely white British group with more females than males, clonal diversity was possibly underestimated. Unmutated variant regions reportedly attract nearly half of all spike-specific TCRs. CD4 TCRs linked to vaccination spanned spike, dominating at 160-218 and 743-854.

This material consisted of peripheral blood, taken on day 0 of AZD1222 vaccination. This chain uses TRBV6-2 or TRBV6-3 with TRBJ2-2; TRBD2 matches at 10 bases. This TCR was recovered from an adult in good health. The CDR3 reads CASSQTRDSGRYGGELFF. CDR3 sequence (DNA): TGTGCCAGCAGCCAGACCCGCGATAGCGGGAGGTACGGCGGGGAGCTGTTTTTT.